This entry lists 29 T cell receptor beta chains sequenced from one sample in a study of T-cell memory formation after mild COVID-19. In TCRdb, the 5' RACE reads were re-called with MiXCR into one record per CDR3 protein. The table lists 580,000 or so distinct CDR3 sequences, roughly a sixth of them singletons. Sequenced: PBMCs or a T cell subset sorted from them (not recorded which). These receptors were taken from an adult woman who had mild COVID-19 (a few samples of this study predate the infection). Cell type and time point are not known.

The genes are TRBV6-2 or TRBV6-3 and TRBJ1-5; a possible D gene is TRBD1 (5 bases). CDR3 length equals 14 residues. The germline gives CDR1 MNHEY, CDR2 SVGEGT. V was trimmed by 6 bases and J by 2 bases, leaving 11 bases between them. The CDR3 region has the DNA TGTGCCAGCAGGCCAGGAGGGGGCAATCAGCCCCAGCATTTT. It encodes CASRPGGGNQPQHF.

V and J are TRBV4-3 and TRBJ2-1; TRBD2 aligns across 16 bases. The CDR3 extends over 17 amino acids. CDR1 is LGHNA, CDR2 YSLEER, per germline. Trimming cost V 5 bases and J 9 bases; bases outside gene matches: 10. The CDR3 is CASSWRSGLAGGAEQFF. The CDR3 bases are TGCGCCAGCAGCTGGAGATCGGGACTAGCGGGAGGGGCTGAGCAGTTCTTC.

The chain is built from TRBV4-3 and TRBJ2-7, with D maybe TRBD1 (6 bases). The CDR3 contains 15 residues. V was clipped by 0 bases and J by 0 bases, with 9 bases between them. Looked up from germline, CDR1 is LGHNA and CDR2 is YSLEER. The DNA for the CDR3 is TGCGCCAGCAGCCAAGATAGGACAGTCTCCTACGAGCAGTACTTC. The encoded protein is CASSQDRTVSYEQYF.

This clonotype was observed many times. V is TRBV5-1 and J is TRBJ2-7; tentatively, D is TRBD2 (6 bases). The CDR3 is 14 residues long. The germline V gene has CDR1 SGHRS and CDR2 YFSETQ. Trimming cost V 0 bases and J 2 bases, with 9 bases left between them. The CDR3 DNA sequence: TGCGCCAGCAGCTTGGAGGGACTGACCTACGAGCAGTACTTC. Protein sequence: CASSLEGLTYEQYF.

This chain links TRBV5-1 with TRBJ1-1, with 8 positions matching TRBD1. The CDR3 runs to 15 residues. V was clipped by 0 bases and J by 3 bases; unmatched bases: 4. From germline, CDR1 is SGHRS and CDR2 YFSETQ. DNA of the CDR3: TGCGCCAGCAGCTTGGCAGGGGGCAAGTACACTGAAGCTTTCTTT. Its translation: CASSLAGGKYTEAFF.

This clonotype was observed many times. The chain joins TRBV5-5 to TRBJ2-3, with D perhaps matching TRBD1 or TRBD2 (5 bases each). The CDR3 has 15 residues. Germline CDR1 SGHKS, CDR2 YYEKEE (reference sequence). Trimming removed 0 bases from V and 4 bases from J, with 12 bases in between. The CDR3 reads CASSLARVGADTQYF. The CDR3 DNA sequence: TGTGCCAGCAGCTTGGCCCGAGTGGGGGCAGATACGCAGTATTTT.

The chain employs TRBV15 and TRBJ2-3; D may correspond to TRBD1 or TRBD2 (5 bases each). V was clipped by 5 bases and J by 0 bases, with 21 bases between them. This CDR3 region has 18 residues. Germline lookup yields CDR1 LNHNV and CDR2 YYDKDF (reference sequence). CDR3 region: CATSEGTAGTTSTDTQYF. The CDR3 coding sequence is TGTGCCACCAGCGAGGGAACGGCAGGGACCACTAGCACAGATACGCAGTATTTT.

Worth noting for this clonotype: A read error may produce the germline difference seen at one junction end. This rearrangement joins TRBV6-6 to TRBJ1-1, with D unclear. The germline CDR1 and CDR2 sequences are MNHNY and SVGAGI (reference sequence). The CDR3 has 11 amino acids. The CDR3 is CDSSFGAEAFF. CDR3 coding DNA: TGTGACAGCAGTTTCGGCGCTGAAGCTTTCTTT.

The V and J genes are TRBV6-1 and TRBJ2-7; no definite D call. V lost 1 base and J 4 bases, leaving 14 bases between the germline ends. This CDR3 spans 15 amino acids. From germline, CDR1 is MNHNS and CDR2 SASEGT. The CDR3 DNA follows: TGTGCCAGCAGTGAAGGTCCGGGTTATGGTTACGAGCAGTACTTC. It translates to CASSEGPGYGYEQYF.

The chain recombines TRBV5-4 with TRBJ1-1; perhaps TRBD1 as D (6 bases). Per germline, CDR1 SGHNT and CDR2 YYREEE (reference sequence). The V end lost 2 bases, the J end lost 7 bases, and 12 bases lay between the germline ends. This CDR3 region has 13 residues. The DNA of the CDR3 is TGTGCCAGCAGCTTACCCAGGGGAGGTGAAGCTTTCTTT. This translates into CASSLPRGGEAFF.

This clonotype was detected only a few times. The V gene is TRBV5-4, the J gene TRBJ2-3; either TRBD1 or TRBD2 may supply D (6 bases each). The CDR3 runs 17 residues. The V and J ends lost 1 base and 2 bases respectively, with 17 bases between them. Germline CDR1 reads SGHNT; CDR2 reads YYREEE (reference sequence). The CDR3 bases are TGTGCCAGCAGCTTGTCGGGGGCCCCTTCACCCACAGATACGCAGTATTTT. Amino acid sequence: CASSLSGAPSPTDTQYF.

This clonotype was picked up a small number of times. The rearrangement links TRBV6-1 to TRBJ1-1; D is uncertain. Germline V gene sequence: CDR1 MNHNS, CDR2 SASEGT. V was pared by 6 bases and J by 6 bases, with 14 bases between. This CDR3 comprises 13 residues. CDR3 DNA sequence: TGTGCCAGCAGCGCGCACTATGCGGCTGAAGCTTTCTTT. The encoded protein is CASSAHYAAEAFF.

CDR3 nucleotide sequence: TGTGCCAGCAGCTTTGAGGGACTAGCGGGAGGGCCGACAGATACGCAGTATTTT. Translated, it gives CASSFEGLAGGPTDTQYF. The chain combines TRBV7-2 with TRBJ2-3; 16 bases map to TRBD2. This CDR3 contains 18 residues. V lost 3 bases to trimming and J lost 3 bases; unmatched junction nucleotides: 6. Germline V lookup: CDR1 SGHTA, CDR2 FQGNSA.

In this sample, this clonotype turned up a few times. The V gene is TRBV2, the J gene TRBJ2-1; 9 bases agree with TRBD1. CDR1 is SNHLY, CDR2 FYNNEI, per germline. This CDR3 is built from 15 residues. V lost 3 bases, J lost 6 bases, and 6 bases stayed unmatched. CDR3 nucleotide sequence: TGTGCCAGCAGTGACGTGACAGGGGGGGCCAATGAGCAGTTCTTC. It specifies CASSDVTGGANEQFF.

Only a few counts were recorded for this clonotype. V usage is TRBV27 and J usage is TRBJ1-3; a possible D gene is TRBD1 (5 bases). Germline CDR1 MNHEY, CDR2 SMNVEV (reference sequence). Trimming stripped 5 bases from V and 3 bases from J, with 20 bases between. CDR3 size: 17 residues. CDR3 protein: CASSPTASGVVGNTIYF. CDR3 nucleotides: TGTGCCAGCAGTCCAACCGCGTCGGGGGTGGTTGGAAACACCATATATTTT.

J is TRBJ1-1 and V is TRBV5-1; D may be TRBD1 (5 bases). This CDR3 comprises 15 residues. CDR1 SGHRS and CDR2 YFSETQ come from the germline V gene. Trimming removed 1 base at V and 4 bases at J, with 14 bases between. CDR3 protein: CASSLFEGSITEAFF. The CDR3 DNA sequence: TGCGCCAGCAGCTTGTTTGAGGGGTCCATCACTGAAGCTTTCTTT. The whole variable domain, filled in from reference TRBV5-1 and TRBJ1-1, reads KAGVTQTPRYLIKTRGQQVTLSCSPISGHRSVSWYQQTPGQGLQFLFEYFSETQRNKGNFPGRFSGRQFSNSRSEMNVSTLELGDSALYLCASSLFEGSITEAFFGQGTRLTVV.

The chain joins TRBV7-2 to TRBJ2-3; D gene uncertain. The germline V gene has CDR1 SGHTA and CDR2 FQGNSA. This CDR3 is built from 14 residues. The V end was cut by 4 bases, the J end by 7 bases, with 15 bases between. DNA for the CDR3: TGTGCCAGCAGCTCCTCTCCTACCGCTAATACGCAGTATTTT. It encodes CASSSSPTANTQYF. Supplemented by reference TRBV7-2 and TRBJ2-3, the full variable domain reads GAGVSQSPSNKVTEKGKDVELRCDPISGHTALYWYRQSLGQGLEFLIYFQGNSAPDKSGLPSDRFSAERTGGSVSTLTIQRTQQEDSAVYLCASSSSPTANTQYFGPGTRLTVL.

The chain couples TRBV12-3 or TRBV12-4 to TRBJ2-2, with D possibly TRBD2 on 5 matching bases. CDR3 length: 13 amino acids. The ends were cut back, 5 bases at V and 6 bases at J, with 10 bases in the middle. The CDR3 region has the DNA TGTGCCAGCAGTCAAGGAGGAGCCGGGGAGCTGTTTTTT. It is translated as CASSQGGAGELFF.

The gene calls are TRBV12-3 or TRBV12-4 and TRBJ1-1; a weak D match, TRBD1 (6 bases). This CDR3 is 14 amino acids long. V was trimmed by 4 bases and J by 2 bases, leaving 11 bases between them. The DNA for the CDR3 is TGTGCCAGCAGTTCCGGGACATATAACACTGAAGCTTTCTTT. It translates to CASSSGTYNTEAFF.

There are many counts of this clonotype. The CDR3 reads CASSLSSRDRVFSGELFF. The CDR3 DNA is TGTGCCAGCAGTTTGAGTTCCAGGGACAGGGTTTTTTCCGGGGAGCTGTTTTTT. The chain recombines TRBV12-3 or TRBV12-4 with TRBJ2-2; TRBD1 aligns across 9 bases. This CDR3 has 18 residues. The ends lost 3 bases at V and 6 bases at J; junction bases unmatched: 14.

This chain links TRBV20-1 with TRBJ2-1; 14 bases fit TRBD2. The CDR3 has 18 amino acids. Germline V lookup: CDR1 DFQATT, CDR2 SNEGSKA (reference sequence). The V gene end was trimmed by 6 bases and the J gene end by 0 bases; junction bases not matched to a gene: 10. The CDR3 bases are TGCAGTGCGGCAGACGGACTAGCGGGGGGAATCTCCTACAATGAGCAGTTCTTC. Its protein is CSAADGLAGGISYNEQFF.

This clonotype has a count of ten or more. This chain joins TRBV7-2 and TRBJ1-2; D is ambiguous. This CDR3 comprises 12 residues. Germline-derived CDR1 and CDR2 are SGHTA and FQGNSA. The ends were cut back, 5 bases at V and 0 bases at J, with 4 bases in the middle. CDR3: CASSKANYGYTF. CDR3 nucleotide sequence: TGTGCCAGCAGCAAAGCTAACTATGGCTACACCTTC. Full variable domain (missing parts from reference TRBV7-2 and TRBJ1-2): GAGVSQSPSNKVTEKGKDVELRCDPISGHTALYWYRQSLGQGLEFLIYFQGNSAPDKSGLPSDRFSAERTGGSVSTLTIQRTQQEDSAVYLCASSKANYGYTFGSGTRLTVV.

This clonotype was seen a handful of times. The chain recombines TRBV28 with TRBJ2-3; D call uncertain. V was trimmed by 3 bases and J by 6 bases, leaving 10 bases between them. This CDR3 has 13 residues. The germline V gene has CDR1 MDHEN and CDR2 SYDVKM. CDR3 residues: CASSFGVADTQYF. Here the CDR3 DNA reads TGTGCCAGCAGTTTTGGTGTGGCCGATACGCAGTATTTT.

The V call is TRBV29-1, the J call TRBJ2-4, with D unclear. The CDR3 consists of 14 residues. With 6 bases removed from V and 0 bases from J, the gap between germline ends came to 12 bases. Germline-derived CDR1 and CDR2 are SQVTM and ANQGSEA. For the CDR3, the DNA is TGCAGCGTGACGACACGACTAGCCAAAAACATTCAGTACTTC. Protein: CSVTTRLAKNIQYF.

This clonotype was observed once. The chain links TRBV5-4 to TRBJ2-7, with D maybe TRBD2 (5 bases). CDR1 and CDR2 (germline): SGHNT, YYREEE (reference sequence). V lost 4 bases and J lost 0, with 14 bases in between. CDR3 length: 15 amino acids. The CDR3 DNA follows: TGTGCCAGCAGCGATTCTAGCACCTTCTCCTACGAGCAGTACTTC. Protein product: CASSDSSTFSYEQYF.

This clonotype was seen a few times. J is TRBJ1-1 and V is TRBV5-1; D unresolved. CDR1 SGHRS and CDR2 YFSETQ come from the germline V gene. Trimming cost V 4 bases and J 0 bases, with 13 bases left between them. The CDR3 is made up of 15 amino acids. CDR3 amino acids: CASSPNSVLNTEAFF. For the CDR3, the DNA is TGCGCCAGCAGCCCGAATTCGGTTCTGAACACTGAAGCTTTCTTT.

This clonotype was observed a handful of times. The chain links TRBV20-1 to TRBJ2-7; TRBD1 matches at 7 bases. The germline CDR1 and CDR2 sequences are DFQATT and SNEGSKA (reference sequence). The CDR3 is made up of 16 amino acids. With V trimmed by 3 bases and J by 7 bases, 18 bases remained unmatched. The CDR3 nucleotides are TGCAGTGCTAGTCCAACGTTCCGCAGGGGGACATTGGAGCAGTACTTC. Amino acid sequence: CSASPTFRRGTLEQYF.

The sample holds many counts of this clonotype. The genes are TRBV24-1 and TRBJ2-1; the D is unclear. Germline V gene lookup returns CDR1 KGHDR and CDR2 SFDVKD. Trimming cost V 12 bases and J 5 bases, with 16 bases left between them. The CDR3 has 13 residues. The chain's CDR3 is CAARARANNEQFF. Written as DNA, the CDR3 is TGTGCCGCTCGAGCAAGGGCGAACAATGAGCAGTTCTTC.

The genes are TRBV4-3 and TRBJ2-2; the D is unclear. Per the germline V gene, CDR1 is LGHNA and CDR2 is YSLEER. This CDR3 comprises 15 residues. Trimming removed 1 base at V and 3 bases at J, with 9 bases between. CDR3 residues: CASSQVGVDTGELFF. CDR3 DNA: TGCGCCAGCAGCCAAGTCGGCGTCGACACCGGGGAGCTGTTTTTT.